What follows are 15 T cell receptor beta chains derived from one specimen sequenced in a study of CD8 T cells in ankylosing spondylitis. Antigens of these TCRs are unknown. Points from the study as a whole: Seemingly characteristic of ankylosing spondylitis blood was a TCR beta motif consisting of about 8 highly homologous variants.

TCRdb fed the 5' RACE reads into MiXCR, producing one record per CDR3 protein. The data show about 440,000 distinct CDR3 sequences, 15% to 20% seen once. Sequences were obtained from blood, either unsorted or a sorted T cell fraction (not recorded which). Source of these receptors: a male donor with ankylosing spondylitis.

V usage is TRBV15 and J usage is TRBJ1-5, with no clear D. Trimming removed 1 base from V and 1 base from J, with 5 bases in between. Germline CDR1 LNHNV, CDR2 YYDKDF (reference sequence). The CDR3 length is 14 residues. The CDR3 is CATSRVRSNQPQHF. Here the CDR3 DNA reads TGTGCCACCAGCAGAGTGCGGAGCAATCAGCCCCAGCATTTT.

The gene calls are TRBV4-1 and TRBJ1-1; D not resolved. The CDR3 sequence is 15 residues long. V dropped 0 bases and J dropped 5 bases, with 13 bases sitting between them. CDR1 is MGHRA, CDR2 YSYEKL, per germline. The CDR3 DNA follows: TGCGCCAGCAGCCAAGACCGGTTTAGGGTAACTGAAGCTTTCTTT. Translation gives CASSQDRFRVTEAFF.

This clonotype has at least ten counts. The chain joins TRBV29-1 to TRBJ1-2, with TRBD1 identical over 11 bases. The germline CDR1 and CDR2 sequences are SQVTM and ANQGSEA. The CDR3 loop spans 15 amino acids. J was trimmed by 4 bases and V by 6 bases; bases with no gene match: 10. CDR3 protein: CSVSGTGGESYGYTF. The CDR3 coding sequence is TGCAGCGTCTCCGGGACAGGGGGGGAAAGCTATGGCTACACCTTC. The full variable domain, its missing parts supplied by reference TRBV29-1 and TRBJ1-2, is SAVISQKPSRDICQRGTSLTIQCQVDSQVTMMFWYRQQPGQSLTLIATANQGSEATYESGFVIDKFPISRPNLTFSTLTVSNMSPEDSSIYLCSVSGTGGESYGYTFGSGTRLTVV.

The CDR3: CASSYSLFGETEAFF. The CDR3 DNA reads as TGTGCCAGCAGTTACTCGCTCTTCGGGGAAACGGAAGCTTTCTTT. This sequence joins TRBV6-2 or TRBV6-3 and TRBJ1-1; no clear D. CDR1 MNHEY and CDR2 SVGEGT come from the germline V gene. CDR3 length equals 15 residues. V shed 0 bases and J shed 8 bases, with 16 bases lying between them.

The chain is built from TRBV2 and TRBJ1-5; D unresolved. CDR3 length equals 13 residues. The germline gives CDR1 SNHLY, CDR2 FYNNEI. V lost 11 bases to trimming and J lost 0 bases, with 11 bases between them. As DNA, the CDR3 is TGTGCCGGAACGACGGATAGCAATCAGCCCCAGCATTTT. This codes for CAGTTDSNQPQHF.

This clonotype was recorded at least ten times. J is TRBJ2-3 and V is TRBV12-3 or TRBV12-4; the match to TRBD2 covers 8 bases. This CDR3 region has 15 residues. V shed 2 bases, J shed 2 bases, and the junction held 3 bases outside the gene matches. CDR3: CASSLRGGYTDTQYF. In nucleotides, the CDR3 is TGTGCCAGCAGTTTACGCGGGGGGTACACAGATACGCAGTATTTT.

The CDR3: CSAQRGVSPQHF. CDR3 sequence (DNA): TGCAGTGCCCAACGTGGAGTAAGTCCCCAGCATTTT. This sequence joins TRBV20-1 and TRBJ1-5; no definite D call. Trimming removed 6 bases at V and 10 bases at J, with 16 bases between. The CDR3 has 12 amino acids. Germline values: CDR1 DFQATT, CDR2 SNEGSKA (reference sequence).

In this sample, this clonotype turned up a few times. V usage is TRBV4-3 and J usage is TRBJ1-1; D call uncertain. Trimming took off 1 base at V and 5 bases at J, with 11 bases between the two ends. Germline values: CDR1 LGHNA, CDR2 YSLEER. The CDR3 consists of 14 residues. CDR3 residues: CASSQGPGFTEAFF. The CDR3 DNA follows: TGCGCCAGCAGCCAAGGTCCAGGTTTTACTGAAGCTTTCTTT.

This clonotype was observed a few times. This sequence joins TRBV4-3 and TRBJ2-5, with D maybe TRBD2 (6 bases). Germline V gene sequence: CDR1 LGHNA, CDR2 YSLEER. There are 16 residues in the CDR3. V was pared by 1 base and J by 2 bases, with 14 bases between. CDR3 sequence: CASSQVGGEGQETQYF. DNA for the CDR3: TGCGCCAGCAGCCAAGTCGGGGGAGAGGGACAAGAGACCCAGTACTTC.

The chain joins TRBV20-1 to TRBJ1-5; D is unresolved. The V end lost 3 bases, the J end lost 2 bases, and 14 bases lay between the germline ends. From germline, CDR1 is DFQATT and CDR2 SNEGSKA (reference sequence). This CDR3 is built from 15 residues. The CDR3 region is CSASGRREGNQPQHF. The CDR3 nucleotides are TGCAGTGCTAGCGGCAGGCGGGAGGGCAATCAGCCCCAGCATTTT.

V and J are TRBV14 and TRBJ1-4; D gene uncertain. V was pared by 1 base and J by 3 bases, with 12 bases between. The V gene's germline CDR1 is SGHDN and CDR2 FVKESK. The CDR3 extends over 16 amino acids. The CDR3 protein is CASSQVTGRSNEKLFF. In nucleotides, the CDR3 is TGTGCCAGCAGCCAAGTTACTGGCCGGTCTAATGAAAAACTGTTTTTT.

The table lists this clonotype with a few counts. The V gene is TRBV5-6, the J gene TRBJ1-1; D might be TRBD1 (6 bases). This CDR3 has 14 residues. With 4 bases removed from V and 7 bases from J, the gap between germline ends came to 17 bases. From germline, CDR1 is SGHDT and CDR2 YYEEEE. CDR3 DNA: TGTGCCAGCAGCGTCCGGGACAACCGACGTGAAGCTTTCTTT. Its protein product is CASSVRDNRREAFF.

The chain recombines TRBV2 with TRBJ1-4, with a tentative D call TRBD1 (6 bases). The length of the CDR3 is 13 residues. In germline, CDR1 is SNHLY, CDR2 FYNNEI. The V gene lost 2 bases and the J gene lost 12 bases, with 13 bases spanning the gap. CDR3 nucleotides: TGTGCCAGCAGTGAACAGGGGATGAAGGAACTGTTTTTT. The encoded protein is CASSEQGMKELFF.

This clonotype came up a few times. In DNA form, the CDR3 reads TGCAGCGTTGAGGGGGGAATGAGCACAGATACGCAGTATTTT. Protein product: CSVEGGMSTDTQYF. The chain is built from TRBV29-1 and TRBJ2-3; D is perhaps TRBD2 (6 bases). The CDR3 is made up of 14 amino acids. Per the germline V gene, CDR1 is SQVTM and CDR2 is ANQGSEA. The V end was cut by 3 bases, the J end by 0 bases, with 10 bases between.

This clonotype has only a few counts. The J gene is TRBJ2-7, the V gene TRBV3-1; D may correspond to TRBD1 or TRBD2 (6 bases each). The CDR3 runs to 14 residues. Germline-derived CDR1 and CDR2 are LGHDT and YNNKEL (reference sequence). The V gene lost 1 base and the J gene lost 7 bases, with 14 bases spanning the gap. CDR3: CASSQGVQGREQYF. The CDR3 bases are TGTGCCAGCAGCCAAGGGGTGCAGGGGAGGGAGCAGTACTTC.